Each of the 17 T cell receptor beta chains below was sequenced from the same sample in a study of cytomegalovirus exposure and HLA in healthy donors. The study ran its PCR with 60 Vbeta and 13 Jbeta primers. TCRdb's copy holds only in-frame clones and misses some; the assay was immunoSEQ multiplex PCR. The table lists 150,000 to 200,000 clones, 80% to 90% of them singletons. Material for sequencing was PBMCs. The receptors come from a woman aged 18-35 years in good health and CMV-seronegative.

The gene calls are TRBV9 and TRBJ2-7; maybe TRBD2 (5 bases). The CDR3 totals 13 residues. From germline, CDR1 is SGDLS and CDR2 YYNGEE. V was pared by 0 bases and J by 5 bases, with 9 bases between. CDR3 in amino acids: CASSVGSADEQYF. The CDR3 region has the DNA TGTGCCAGCAGCGTAGGTAGCGCTGACGAGCAGTACTTC.

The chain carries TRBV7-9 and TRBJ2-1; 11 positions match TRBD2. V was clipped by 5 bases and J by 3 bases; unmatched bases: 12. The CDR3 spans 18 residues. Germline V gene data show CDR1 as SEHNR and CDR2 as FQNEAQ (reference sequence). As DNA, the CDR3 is TGTGCCAGCAGCATCCTCGTCGCCACTAGCGGGGGCTACAATGAGCAGTTCTTC. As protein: CASSILVATSGGYNEQFF. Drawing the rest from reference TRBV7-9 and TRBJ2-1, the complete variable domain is DTGVSQNPRHKITKRGQNVTFRCDPISEHNRLYWYRQTLGQGPEFLTYFQNEAQLEKSRLLSDRFSAERPKGSFSTLEIQRTEQGDSAMYLCASSILVATSGGYNEQFFGPGTRLTVL.

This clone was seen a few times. DNA of the CDR3: TGTGCCATCAGTGGAGCCGGGACAGAAAGCGACGAGCAGTACTTC. Translated: CAISGAGTESDEQYF. The chain has TRBV10-3 and TRBJ2-7, with 7 positions matching TRBD1. Germline assignment: CDR1 ENHRY and CDR2 SYGVKD. V trimming: 4 bases; J trimming: 5 bases; junction bases outside the gene matches: 11. CDR3 length: 15 residues.

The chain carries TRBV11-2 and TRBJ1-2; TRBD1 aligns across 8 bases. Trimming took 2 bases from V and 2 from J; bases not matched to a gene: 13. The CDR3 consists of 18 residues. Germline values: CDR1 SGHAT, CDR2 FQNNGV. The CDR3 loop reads CASSLKLGRGTGNYGYTF. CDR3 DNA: TGTGCCAGCAGCTTAAAATTGGGGAGGGGGACAGGCAACTATGGCTACACCTTC.

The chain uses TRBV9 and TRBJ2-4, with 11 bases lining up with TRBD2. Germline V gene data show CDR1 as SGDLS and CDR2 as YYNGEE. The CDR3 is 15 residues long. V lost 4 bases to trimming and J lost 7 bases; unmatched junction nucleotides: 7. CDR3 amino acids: CASSPTGTSGNIQYF. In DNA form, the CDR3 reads TGTGCCAGCAGCCCTACAGGGACTAGCGGTAACATTCAGTACTTC.

The CDR3 sequence is CASSWTGNVDEQFF. CDR3 bases: TGTGCCAGCAGTTGGACAGGGAACGTAGATGAGCAGTTCTTC. V and J are TRBV27 and TRBJ2-1; 8 bases agree with TRBD1. With 4 bases clipped from V and 8 bases from J, the junction kept 7 bases outside the gene matches. Germline lookup yields CDR1 MNHEY and CDR2 SMNVEV (reference sequence). The CDR3 covers 14 residues.

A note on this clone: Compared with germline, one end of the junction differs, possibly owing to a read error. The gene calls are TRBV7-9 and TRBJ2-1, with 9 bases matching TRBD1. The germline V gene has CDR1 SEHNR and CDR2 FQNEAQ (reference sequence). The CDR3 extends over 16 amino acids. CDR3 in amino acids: CSSSHGQGIGYNEQFF. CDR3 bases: TGTTCCAGCAGCCACGGACAGGGGATAGGCTACAATGAGCAGTTCTTC.

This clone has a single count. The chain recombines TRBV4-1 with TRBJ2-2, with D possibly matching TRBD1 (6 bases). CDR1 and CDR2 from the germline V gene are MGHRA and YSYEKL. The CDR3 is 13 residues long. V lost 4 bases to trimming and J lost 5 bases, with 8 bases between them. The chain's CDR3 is CASSLQGTGELFF. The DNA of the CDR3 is TGCGCCAGCAGCCTACAGGGAACCGGGGAGCTGTTTTTT.

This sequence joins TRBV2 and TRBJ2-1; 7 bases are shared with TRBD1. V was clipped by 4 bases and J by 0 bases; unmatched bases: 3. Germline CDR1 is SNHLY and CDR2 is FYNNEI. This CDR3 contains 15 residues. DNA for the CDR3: TGTGCCAGCAGTGGGACAGGCGGCTCCTACAATGAGCAGTTCTTC. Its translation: CASSGTGGSYNEQFF.

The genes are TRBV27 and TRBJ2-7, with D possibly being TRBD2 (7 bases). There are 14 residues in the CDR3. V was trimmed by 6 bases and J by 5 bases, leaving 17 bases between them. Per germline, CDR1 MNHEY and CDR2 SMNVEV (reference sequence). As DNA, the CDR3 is TGTGCCAGCAGAGATTTTCAGGGGACTAACGAGCAGTACTTC. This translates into CASRDFQGTNEQYF.

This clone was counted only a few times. For the CDR3, the DNA is TGTGCCAGCAGCTTAGCCGAACTAGCGGGAGGTAGCGAGCAGTTCTTC. Protein: CASSLAELAGGSEQFF. The V call is TRBV7-3, the J call TRBJ2-1, with TRBD2 identical over 12 bases. From germline, CDR1 is SGHTA and CDR2 FQGTGA. Trimming cost V 2 bases and J 10 bases; bases outside gene matches: 9. The CDR3 spans 16 residues.

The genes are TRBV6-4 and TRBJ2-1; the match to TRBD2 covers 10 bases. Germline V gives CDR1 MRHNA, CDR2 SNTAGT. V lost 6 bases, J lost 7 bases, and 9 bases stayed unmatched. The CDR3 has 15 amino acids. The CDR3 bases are TGTGCCAGCAGCCTTCAAAGCGGGGGGGCGAATGAGCAGTTCTTC. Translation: CASSLQSGGANEQFF.

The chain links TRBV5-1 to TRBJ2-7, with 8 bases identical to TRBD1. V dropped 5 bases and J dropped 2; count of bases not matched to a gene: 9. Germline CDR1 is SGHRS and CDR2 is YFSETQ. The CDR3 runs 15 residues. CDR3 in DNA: TGCGCCAGCAGGGTTGGGGGGACAGGAACCTACGAGCAGTACTTC. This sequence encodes CASRVGGTGTYEQYF.

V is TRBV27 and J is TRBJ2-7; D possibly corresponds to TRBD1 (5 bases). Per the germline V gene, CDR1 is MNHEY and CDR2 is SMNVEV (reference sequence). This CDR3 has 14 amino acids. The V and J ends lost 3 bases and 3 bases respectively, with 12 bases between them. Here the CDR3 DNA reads TGTGCCAGCAGTTTGGGGCAGACTTTCTACGAGCAGTACTTC. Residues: CASSLGQTFYEQYF.

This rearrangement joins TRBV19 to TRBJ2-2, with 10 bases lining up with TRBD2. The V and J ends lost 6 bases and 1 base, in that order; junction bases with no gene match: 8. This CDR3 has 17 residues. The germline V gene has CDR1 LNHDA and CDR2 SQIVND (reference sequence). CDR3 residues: CASSRSGLAENTGELFF. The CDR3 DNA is TGTGCCAGTAGCCGCTCCGGACTAGCGGAGAACACCGGGGAGCTGTTTTTT.

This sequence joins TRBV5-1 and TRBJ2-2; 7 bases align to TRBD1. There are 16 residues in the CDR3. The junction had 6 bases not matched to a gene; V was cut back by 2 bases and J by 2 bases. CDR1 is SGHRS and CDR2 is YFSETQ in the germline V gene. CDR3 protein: CASSLIRDSNTGELFF. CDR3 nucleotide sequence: TGCGCCAGCAGCTTAATAAGGGACAGCAACACCGGGGAGCTGTTTTTT.

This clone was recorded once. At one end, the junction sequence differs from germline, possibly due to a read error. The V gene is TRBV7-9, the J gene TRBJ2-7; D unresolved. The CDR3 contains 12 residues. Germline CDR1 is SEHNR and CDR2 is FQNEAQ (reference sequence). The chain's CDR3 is CSSSAWLDEQYF. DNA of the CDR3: TGTTCCAGCAGCGCGTGGCTAGACGAGCAGTACTTC.